Each of the 19 T cell receptor beta chains below was sequenced from the same sample in a study of OX40 agonist ivuxolimab in advanced cancers. TCRdb keeps only in-frame clones here, not all; method: immunoSEQ multiplex PCR. The sample lists approximately 60,000 clones; nearly 90% were seen once. The sequencing used CD4+ or CD8+ T cells sorted from blood, collected in a trial of the OX40 agonist ivuxolimab. Receptors were obtained from an adult with an advanced solid tumor such as melanoma, head and neck, liver or kidney cancer.

The chain is built from TRBV7-3 and TRBJ1-2; D unclear. Between the trimmed V and J ends, which lost 4 bases and 8 bases, there was a span of 11 bases. CDR1 is SGHTA and CDR2 is FQGTGA in the germline V gene. This CDR3 is 12 amino acids long. The CDR3 bases are TGTGCCAGCAGCTCATCGCAGGCAGGCTACACCTTC. Translation gives CASSSSQAGYTF. Based on the CDR3 plus reference TRBV7-3 and TRBJ1-2, the full variable domain is GAGVSQTPSNKVTEKGKYVELRCDPISGHTALYWYRQSLGQGPEFLIYFQGTGAADDSGLPNDRFFAVRPEGSVSTLKIQRTERGDSAVYLCASSSSQAGYTFGSGTRLTVV.

J is TRBJ2-2 and V is TRBV7-6; 9 bases are shared with TRBD1. Germline loops: CDR1 SGHVS, CDR2 FNYEAQ. Trimming cost V 5 bases and J 5 bases; bases outside gene matches: 9. The CDR3 is 16 amino acids. CDR3: CASSGAGTGYTGELFF. CDR3 bases: TGTGCCAGCAGCGGAGCCGGGACAGGGTATACCGGGGAGCTGTTTTTT.

CDR3 bases: TGTGCCAGCAGTGAAATAGACAGGGACCCGGTTAGCAATCAGCCCCAGCATTTT. It is translated as CASSEIDRDPVSNQPQHF. V is TRBV6-1 and J is TRBJ1-5, with 7 bases fitting TRBD1. Germline V gene data show CDR1 as MNHNS and CDR2 as SASEGT. V shed 2 bases and J 0 bases; nucleotides not matched to a gene: 10. CDR3 length: 18 residues.

The sample holds one count of this clone. The chain carries TRBV4-1 and TRBJ2-7, with D uncertain. Trimming shortened V by 0 bases and J by 1 base, and 10 bases separated the two germline ends. The CDR3 is 15 residues long. Germline CDR1 and CDR2: MGHRA and YSYEKL. DNA for the CDR3: TGCGCCAGCAGCCAAGAGGTCTCCGGATCCTACGAGCAGTACTTC. Its protein product is CASSQEVSGSYEQYF.

The chain combines TRBV7-6 with TRBJ2-1, with 8 bases lining up with TRBD2. The CDR3 has 16 amino acids. V shed 5 bases, J shed 4 bases, and the junction held 10 bases outside the gene matches. The germline CDR1 and CDR2 sequences are SGHVS and FNYEAQ. CDR3 coding DNA: TGTGCCAGCAGCACCGAAGCGGGGGTGGGTTACAATGAGCAGTTCTTC. This sequence encodes CASSTEAGVGYNEQFF.

Comment on this clone: One junction end does not reproduce the germline sequence, and a read error may be involved. The J gene is TRBJ2-3, the V gene TRBV27, with 10 bases matching TRBD1. The germline V gene encodes CDR1 MNHEY and CDR2 SMNVEV (reference sequence). The CDR3 is 12 residues long. This CDR3 reads CASSSTGTGEDF. As DNA, the CDR3 is TGTGCCAGCAGTTCAACCGGGACAGGGGAGGATTTT.

The chain couples TRBV27 to TRBJ2-3; 8 bases are a match to TRBD1. Per germline, CDR1 MNHEY and CDR2 SMNVEV (reference sequence). The CDR3 is made up of 14 amino acids. The J segment lost 5 bases and the V segment lost 4 bases, leaving 5 bases of the junction unmatched. The DNA for the CDR3 is TGTGCCAGCAGTTCTGCAGGGGGCAGAGATACGCAGTATTTT. Translation gives CASSSAGGRDTQYF.

The chain links TRBV4-1 to TRBJ2-1; D possibly corresponds to TRBD2 (6 bases). Germline lookup yields CDR1 MGHRA and CDR2 YSYEKL. CDR3 length: 15 amino acids. V was trimmed by 2 bases and J by 7 bases, leaving 15 bases between them. CDR3 sequence reads: CASSQSSERANEQFF. DNA for the CDR3: TGCGCCAGCAGCCAAAGCAGCGAGCGGGCGAATGAGCAGTTCTTC.

The CDR3 nucleotides read TGTGCCAGCAGCAACCGACTAGGCCAAGAGACCCAGTACTTC. The encoded protein is CASSNRLGQETQYF. The genes are TRBV11-2 and TRBJ2-5, with D tentatively TRBD2 (6 bases). Germline lookup yields CDR1 SGHAT and CDR2 FQNNGV. V lost 5 bases to trimming and J lost 1 base, with 11 bases between them. This CDR3 is 14 amino acids long.

The chain recombines TRBV7-9 with TRBJ1-2; possibly TRBD1 for D (5 bases). CDR1 is SEHNR and CDR2 is FQNEAQ in the germline V gene (reference sequence). This CDR3 contains 13 residues. Trimming removed 5 bases at V and 4 bases at J, with 11 bases between. The CDR3 DNA reads as TGTGCCAGCAGCGGGACGGGCCCCTATGGCTACACCTTC. Translation gives CASSGTGPYGYTF.

This rearrangement joins TRBV9 to TRBJ2-3; D not certain. This CDR3 spans 12 amino acids. V was shortened by 0 bases and J by 6 bases, with 5 bases between the two germline ends. Germline lookup yields CDR1 SGDLS and CDR2 YYNGEE. The CDR3 protein is CASSVAFDTQYF. CDR3 in DNA: TGTGCCAGCAGCGTAGCTTTTGATACGCAGTATTTT.

The chain employs TRBV7-2 and TRBJ1-1; D gene ambiguous. CDR3 length: 14 residues. The V end was cut by 5 bases, the J end by 4 bases, with 14 bases between. CDR1 is SGHTA and CDR2 is FQGNSA in the germline V gene. CDR3 bases: TGTGCCAGCAGCCCAAAGATCGCGAGCACTGAAGCTTTCTTT. Its protein product is CASSPKIASTEAFF.

This clone has just one count. The V and J genes are TRBV6-5 and TRBJ1-1; D is undetermined. CDR3 length equals 10 residues. V lost 8 bases and J lost 10, with 11 bases in between. CDR1 MNHEY and CDR2 SVGAGI come from the germline V gene. CDR3 DNA sequence: TGTGCCAGCGGCCCCTGGGGAGCTTTCTTT. Its translation is CASGPWGAFF.

The chain couples TRBV6-5 to TRBJ2-7, with TRBD2 matching 10 bases. The CDR3 has 15 amino acids. Germline V lookup: CDR1 MNHEY, CDR2 SVGAGI. The V gene end was trimmed by 7 bases and the J gene end by 2 bases; junction bases not matched to a gene: 8. As DNA, the CDR3 is TGTGCCAGCAAATTTTCTAGCGGGAGACCCTACGAGCAGTACTTC. Amino acid sequence: CASKFSSGRPYEQYF.

The chain combines TRBV18 with TRBJ2-3; D is undetermined. The V gene's germline CDR1 is KGHSH and CDR2 LQKENI. The CDR3 covers 16 residues. V dropped 0 bases and J dropped 2 bases, with 12 bases sitting between them. The CDR3 DNA sequence: TGTGCCAGCTCACCACCACGGACCGGATACACAGATACGCAGTATTTT. The encoded protein is CASSPPRTGYTDTQYF.

The rearrangement uses TRBV28 and TRBJ1-5; D ambiguous. The germline V gene has CDR1 MDHEN and CDR2 SYDVKM. The ends were cut back, 6 bases at V and 1 base at J, with 13 bases in the middle. The CDR3 extends over 15 amino acids. The CDR3 DNA reads as TGTGCCAGCAGACCCGTCAGGAGAAGCAATCAGCCCCAGCATTTT. Its protein is CASRPVRRSNQPQHF.

The chain employs TRBV4-3 and TRBJ2-7; TRBD1 matches at 9 bases. This CDR3 is 16 amino acids long. From germline, CDR1 is LGHNA and CDR2 YSLEER. J lost 4 bases, V lost 4 bases, and 11 bases had no gene match. As DNA, the CDR3 is TGCGCCAGCAGCCCGGGGACAGGGCATGGGTCATACGAGCAGTACTTC. Protein sequence: CASSPGTGHGSYEQYF.

CDR3 nucleotides: TGTGCCAGCAGCCCCTTGGCAATCAATGAGCAGTTCTTC. Its protein product is CASSPLAINEQFF. The chain has TRBV6-5 and TRBJ2-1, with D unresolved. Per germline, CDR1 MNHEY and CDR2 SVGAGI. CDR3 length: 13 residues. V lost 6 bases to trimming and J lost 6 bases, with 12 bases between them.

This rearrangement joins TRBV23-1 to TRBJ2-7; no clear D gene. TRBV23-1 has ORF status, its function being uncertain. The CDR3 is 11 residues long. The V end lost 6 bases, the J end lost 6 bases, and 9 bases lay between the germline ends. The CDR3 DNA reads TGCGCCAGCAGCCATCTCTCCGAGCAGTACTTC. It encodes CASSHLSEQYF.